These 30 T cell receptor beta chains came from one sample sequenced in a study of T cells after yellow fever vaccination. TCRdb itself ran the 5' RACE reads through MiXCR, one entry per CDR3 protein. There are 350,000 to 550,000 distinct CDR3 sequences in the sample; 18% occur only once, and 15% to 20% lies in the top ten. Sequencing used PBMCs, obtained before the yellow fever booster vaccination. These receptors all come from a young man who received the YFV17D yellow fever vaccine.

There are a few counts of this clonotype. A read error may account for a junction end that differs from germline. V and J are TRBV20-1 and TRBJ1-4; 7 bases agree with TRBD1. The V gene's germline CDR1 is DFQATT and CDR2 SNEGSKA (reference sequence). The CDR3 extends over 13 amino acids. In DNA form, the CDR3 reads TGCAGTGCTAGAGATGGGTTGGGACAGTTCGGAGTTTTT. Protein product: CSARDGLGQFGVF.

Only a few counts were recorded for this clonotype. This rearrangement joins TRBV4-2 to TRBJ1-2; 8 bases align to TRBD1. The V segment lost 1 base and the J segment 2 bases; nucleotides outside the gene matches: 6. This CDR3 spans 16 amino acids. Germline CDR1 LGHNA, CDR2 YNFKEQ. The CDR3 sequence is CASSQAGQGTNYGYTF. CDR3 DNA sequence: TGTGCCAGCAGCCAAGCCGGACAGGGTACAAACTATGGCTACACCTTC.

This clonotype was detected only a few times. The chain joins TRBV10-3 to TRBJ2-7; a possible D gene is TRBD2 (5 bases). The CDR3 consists of 13 residues. From germline, CDR1 is ENHRY and CDR2 SYGVKD. Trimming took 3 bases from V and 7 from J, leaving 13 bases between them. CDR3 in amino acids: CAISDVTSGEQYV. CDR3 DNA sequence: TGTGCCATCAGTGACGTAACATCGGGGGAGCAGTACGTC.

The rearrangement uses TRBV15 and TRBJ2-3; D is undetermined. The CDR3 has 15 amino acids. CDR1 and CDR2 (germline): LNHNV, YYDKDF (reference sequence). V was pared by 2 bases and J by 2 bases, with 11 bases between. As DNA, the CDR3 is TGTGCCACCAGCAGATCCCGGACCTTCACAGATACGCAGTATTTT. Amino acid sequence: CATSRSRTFTDTQYF.

This clonotype has a handful of counts. J is TRBJ2-7 and V is TRBV5-1; 8 bases line up with TRBD2. The germline V gene has CDR1 SGHRS and CDR2 YFSETQ. The CDR3 sequence is 15 residues long. V dropped 4 bases and J dropped 1; count of bases not matched to a gene: 7. The CDR3 loop is CASSPVGTSSYEQYF. DNA of the CDR3: TGCGCCAGCAGCCCGGTCGGGACTAGTTCCTACGAGCAGTACTTC. The variable domain in full, completed from reference TRBV5-1 and TRBJ2-7, reads KAGVTQTPRYLIKTRGQQVTLSCSPISGHRSVSWYQQTPGQGLQFLFEYFSETQRNKGNFPGRFSGRQFSNSRSEMNVSTLELGDSALYLCASSPVGTSSYEQYFGPGTRLTVT.

This clonotype has only a few counts. The gene calls are TRBV7-9 and TRBJ2-5; unclear D gene. Germline CDR1 reads SEHNR; CDR2 reads FQNEAQ (reference sequence). V dropped 2 bases and J dropped 2 bases, with 12 bases sitting between them. The CDR3 contains 15 residues. The CDR3 loop is CASSLLLEPQETQYF. CDR3 DNA: TGTGCCAGCAGCTTATTGCTAGAACCTCAAGAGACCCAGTACTTC.

This clonotype was observed a few times. The V gene is TRBV4-3, the J gene TRBJ2-3; 7 bases map to TRBD1. Germline values: CDR1 LGHNA, CDR2 YSLEER. V was clipped by 3 bases and J by 1 base; unmatched bases: 4. The CDR3 covers 15 residues. CDR3 nucleotide sequence: TGCGCCAGCAGCCAGAGGGGGCCCCGCACAGATACGCAGTATTTT. Translated: CASSQRGPRTDTQYF.

This clonotype was picked up a small number of times. The J gene is TRBJ2-5, the V gene TRBV5-1; TRBD2 matches at 7 bases. V shed 0 bases and J 3 bases; nucleotides not matched to a gene: 8. This CDR3 spans 16 amino acids. CDR1 is SGHRS, CDR2 YFSETQ, per germline. The CDR3 here is CASSLDERGREETQYF. In DNA, the CDR3 is TGCGCCAGCAGCTTGGATGAGCGGGGTCGGGAAGAGACCCAGTACTTC. The entire variable domain, with the rest obtained from reference TRBV5-1 and TRBJ2-5, is as follows: KAGVTQTPRYLIKTRGQQVTLSCSPISGHRSVSWYQQTPGQGLQFLFEYFSETQRNKGNFPGRFSGRQFSNSRSEMNVSTLELGDSALYLCASSLDERGREETQYFGPGTRLLVL.

This clonotype was found a few times. The chain has TRBV11-2 and TRBJ2-2; D is possibly TRBD1 (6 bases). V shed 3 bases and J shed 1 base, with 9 bases lying between them. Germline CDR1 SGHAT, CDR2 FQNNGV. There are 15 residues in the CDR3. CDR3 coding DNA: TGTGCCAGCAGCTTCCAGGGGTTGAACACCGGGGAGCTGTTTTTT. Translation gives CASSFQGLNTGELFF.

The chain recombines TRBV12-3 or TRBV12-4 with TRBJ2-7, with unresolved D. This CDR3 has 13 amino acids. Trimming cost V 2 bases and J 2 bases, with 7 bases left between them. The CDR3 DNA follows: TGTGCCAGCAGTTTAACCAGTCCCTACGAGCAGTACTTC. Its translation is CASSLTSPYEQYF.

V is TRBV2 and J is TRBJ2-7; D unresolved. Trimming took off 3 bases at V and 2 bases at J, with 11 bases between the two ends. CDR3 size: 14 residues. CDR1 and CDR2 from the germline V gene are SNHLY and FYNNEI. This CDR3 is CASSEGPSTYEQYV. DNA for the CDR3: TGTGCCAGCAGTGAGGGCCCAAGCACCTACGAGCAGTACGTC.

This clonotype was detected ten times or more. In DNA form, the CDR3 reads TGTGCCAGCAGCCAAGACGGGGCCTCAGGGGCAGATACGCAGTATTTT. This sequence encodes CASSQDGASGADTQYF. This sequence joins TRBV4-2 and TRBJ2-3; D perhaps matches TRBD1 (6 bases). This CDR3 contains 16 residues. Germline assignment: CDR1 LGHNA and CDR2 YNFKEQ. The ends were cut back, 0 bases at V and 4 bases at J, with 14 bases in the middle.

This clonotype has only a few counts. V usage is TRBV27 and J usage is TRBJ1-2, with D uncertain. Germline CDR1 MNHEY, CDR2 SMNVEV (reference sequence). The CDR3 is made up of 15 amino acids. V dropped 5 bases and J dropped 4 bases, with 17 bases sitting between them. DNA of the CDR3: TGTGCCAGCAGTCCGAGCCTTGGGGTGGGCTATGGCTACACCTTC. It codes for CASSPSLGVGYGYTF.

The chain carries TRBV27 and TRBJ2-3; D is unresolved. This CDR3 is built from 15 residues. V was pared by 2 bases and J by 4 bases, with 13 bases between. Germline V CDR1 and CDR2: MNHEY, SMNVEV (reference sequence). CDR3 in amino acids: CASSLPGGRPDTQYF. DNA of the CDR3: TGTGCCAGCAGTTTACCCGGTGGTCGACCAGATACGCAGTATTTT.

This clonotype was observed a few times. The chain uses TRBV7-9 and TRBJ1-2; D is unclear. Germline values: CDR1 SEHNR, CDR2 FQNEAQ (reference sequence). Trimming removed 5 bases from V and 0 bases from J, with 13 bases in between. The CDR3 covers 15 residues. The CDR3 loop is CASSPSPGANYGYTF. For the CDR3, the DNA is TGTGCCAGCAGCCCCTCCCCCGGTGCTAACTATGGCTACACCTTC.

In this sample, this clonotype turned up a few times. This chain links TRBV6-5 with TRBJ1-1, with TRBD1 identical over 7 bases. Germline V gene lookup returns CDR1 MNHEY and CDR2 SVGAGI. The trim removed 6 bases at V and 2 bases at J, leaving 6 bases unmatched. This CDR3 region has 14 residues. Here the CDR3 DNA reads TGTGCCAGCAGCTGGGACAGCCTCAACACTGAAGCTTTCTTT. It is translated as CASSWDSLNTEAFF.

This clonotype was detected a few times. The CDR3 DNA sequence: TGTGCCAGCAGCTCGAGAGATGGAAACACCATATATTTT. Encoded protein: CASSSRDGNTIYF. The chain has TRBV7-2 and TRBJ1-3; D gene uncertain. Trimming shortened V by 4 bases and J by 3 bases, and 7 bases separated the two germline ends. Looked up from germline, CDR1 is SGHTA and CDR2 is FQGNSA. The CDR3 contains 13 residues.

The chain recombines TRBV7-9 with TRBJ2-3; the match to TRBD2 covers 10 bases. This CDR3 has 18 residues. Trimming took 3 bases from V and 4 from J; bases not matched to a gene: 13. CDR1 is SEHNR, CDR2 FQNEAQ, per germline (reference sequence). The CDR3 loop reads CASSFGTSVGLTPDTQYF. CDR3 sequence (DNA): TGTGCCAGCAGCTTCGGGACTAGCGTGGGCCTAACCCCAGATACGCAGTATTTT. The variable domain in full, with the rest retrieved from reference TRBV7-9 and TRBJ2-3, is DTGVSQNPRHKITKRGQNVTFRCDPISEHNRLYWYRQTLGQGPEFLTYFQNEAQLEKSRLLSDRFSAERPKGSFSTLEIQRTEQGDSAMYLCASSFGTSVGLTPDTQYFGPGTRLTVL.

This clonotype has only one observation. The V call is TRBV6-5, the J call TRBJ2-3, with 9 bases that match TRBD2. CDR1 and CDR2 from the germline V gene are MNHEY and SVGAGI. This CDR3 has 15 residues. V lost 7 bases, J lost 7 bases, and 12 bases stayed unmatched. The CDR3 nucleotides are TGTGCCAGCACCTCCGGGCGGGGGGGCCCAAATACGCAGTATTTT. Translation gives CASTSGRGGPNTQYF.

In nucleotides, the CDR3 is TGCGCCAGCAGCTTGGCCCCGGGTGCAGCAGGCTACACCTTC. It translates to CASSLAPGAAGYTF. V gene TRBV5-1 combines with J gene TRBJ1-2; D is undetermined. Looked up from germline, CDR1 is SGHRS and CDR2 is YFSETQ. Trimming removed 0 bases at V and 8 bases at J, with 14 bases between. The CDR3 runs to 14 residues.

The sample holds a few counts of this clonotype. The V gene is TRBV4-3, the J gene TRBJ1-1; D remains ambiguous. CDR3 size: 14 residues. V was pared by 3 bases and J by 0 bases, with 8 bases between. CDR1 and CDR2 from the germline V gene are LGHNA and YSLEER. CDR3: CASSQVQMNTEAFF. Here the CDR3 DNA reads TGCGCCAGCAGCCAGGTCCAGATGAACACTGAAGCTTTCTTT.

This chain joins TRBV7-2 and TRBJ1-4; D call uncertain. Trimming left V 2 bases short and J 7 bases short, with 5 bases between. CDR3 size: 12 residues. The germline CDR1 and CDR2 sequences are SGHTA and FQGNSA. Here the CDR3 DNA reads TGTGCCAGCAGCTTATATTGTGAAAAACTGTTTTTT. This sequence encodes CASSLYCEKLFF.

This clonotype showed up just a few times. This sequence joins TRBV12-3 or TRBV12-4 and TRBJ1-1; D remains unclear. V lost 6 bases to trimming and J lost 9 bases, with 23 bases between them. The CDR3 totals 15 residues. The DNA for the CDR3 is TGTGCCAGCAGCCTGGGAGGAATGGCAGGACCCAAAGCTTTCTTT. This translates into CASSLGGMAGPKAFF.

The chain links TRBV4-1 to TRBJ2-5; D is perhaps TRBD2 (5 bases). The CDR3 loop spans 14 amino acids. Deletions cut 0 bases from V and 5 bases from J, with 10 bases between. Per the germline V gene, CDR1 is MGHRA and CDR2 is YSYEKL. The chain's CDR3 is CASSQDEGWETQYF. The DNA for the CDR3 is TGCGCCAGCAGCCAAGATGAGGGTTGGGAGACCCAGTACTTC.

This clonotype was found a few times. Written as DNA, the CDR3 is TGCAGTGCTAGGACCGGGGGCCTGGGGGGCTACACCTTC. It translates to CSARTGGLGGYTF. This chain joins TRBV20-1 and TRBJ1-2, with D maybe TRBD1 (6 bases). V shed 3 bases and J shed 8 bases, with 16 bases lying between them. The CDR3 covers 13 residues. Germline CDR1 DFQATT, CDR2 SNEGSKA (reference sequence).

This clonotype has ten or more counts. This chain uses TRBV7-2 with TRBJ2-4, with 12 bases matching TRBD2. The CDR3 contains 16 residues. Germline lookup yields CDR1 SGHTA and CDR2 FQGNSA. V was pared by 5 bases and J by 2 bases, with 4 bases of the junction left unmatched. The CDR3 loop reads CASSLTSGGSKNIQYF. DNA of the CDR3: TGTGCCAGCAGCCTGACTAGCGGGGGCTCCAAAAACATTCAGTACTTC.

This clonotype has just a few counts. The chain recombines TRBV12-3 or TRBV12-4 with TRBJ2-1, with TRBD1 matching 11 bases. CDR3 size: 14 residues. V lost 5 bases and J lost 5; bases outside the gene matches: 2. The CDR3 sequence: CASSGDRGDNEQFF. In DNA form, the CDR3 reads TGTGCCAGCAGTGGGGACAGGGGGGACAATGAGCAGTTCTTC.

This clonotype was found once. The gene calls are TRBV4-2 and TRBJ1-6, with D hard to call. Germline V lookup: CDR1 LGHNA, CDR2 YNFKEQ. The V and J ends lost 7 bases and 4 bases respectively, with 8 bases between them. The length of the CDR3 is 13 residues. The CDR3: CASTTEYNSPLHF. In nucleotides, the CDR3 is TGTGCCAGCACCACAGAATATAATTCACCCCTCCACTTT.

This clonotype came up a few times. V and J are TRBV5-1 and TRBJ1-3; D perhaps matches TRBD1 (5 bases). CDR3 length: 14 residues. Germline V CDR1 and CDR2: SGHRS, YFSETQ. Trimming took off 5 bases at V and 4 bases at J, with 13 bases between the two ends. The CDR3 loop reads CASSLDTAGNTIYF. The CDR3 DNA follows: TGCGCCAGCAGTCTGGACACTGCGGGAAACACCATATATTTT.

The chain carries TRBV29-1 and TRBJ2-5; possible D gene TRBD1, 5 bases. V was cut by 2 bases and J by 1 base, with 14 bases left in between. The CDR3 length is 15 residues. Germline lookup yields CDR1 SQVTM and CDR2 ANQGSEA. CDR3 sequence reads: CSVERDRRPQETQYF. The CDR3 DNA reads as TGCAGCGTTGAACGAGACAGAAGACCCCAAGAGACCCAGTACTTC.